This entry lists 25 T cell receptor beta chains sequenced from one sample in a study of blood T cell repertoires in COVID-19. The data were produced by immunoSEQ multiplex PCR, yet TCRdb's version contains in-frame clones alone and is incomplete. The sample lists tens of thousands of clones, around 74% seen once, with approximately 2.8% in the top ten. Sample: peripheral blood. These receptors originate from a human donor with acute or convalescent COVID-19. The donor label of this sample is uncertain.

The V gene is TRBV4-2, the J gene TRBJ2-5, with 11 bases lining up with TRBD2. The V gene's germline CDR1 is LGHNA and CDR2 YNFKEQ. Unmatched junction bases numbered 10, after V lost 1 base and J lost 6 bases. The CDR3 sequence is 17 residues long. CDR3 sequence (DNA): TGTGCCAGCAGCCAAGGGTCGTCGACTAGCGGGGAACAGACCCAGTACTTC. This encodes CASSQGSSTSGEQTQYF.

This rearrangement joins TRBV24-1 to TRBJ2-1; perhaps TRBD2 as D (6 bases). Germline loops: CDR1 KGHDR, CDR2 SFDVKD. This CDR3 contains 15 residues. Between the trimmed V and J ends, which lost 4 bases and 3 bases, there was a span of 12 bases. The CDR3 sequence is CATSDRGARYNEQFF. The CDR3 DNA sequence: TGTGCCACCAGTGACCGCGGGGCCCGCTACAATGAGCAGTTCTTC.

The chain recombines TRBV7-8 with TRBJ2-1, with TRBD1 matching over 8 bases. Germline trimming cut 3 bases from V and 7 bases from J; bases unmatched to any gene: 8. Germline V gene sequence: CDR1 SGHVS, CDR2 FQNEAQ. The CDR3 length is 15 residues. The CDR3 loop reads CASSFPGGQGNEQFF. Here the CDR3 DNA reads TGTGCCAGCAGCTTCCCAGGGGGCCAGGGGAATGAGCAGTTCTTC.

The V call is TRBV5-8, the J call TRBJ2-1; 9 bases are a match to TRBD2. V trimming: 4 bases; J trimming: 2 bases; junction bases outside the gene matches: 10. The length of the CDR3 is 17 residues. The germline V gene has CDR1 SGHTS and CDR2 YDEGEE. This chain's CDR3 is CASSPGSGGRTYNEQFF. The CDR3 nucleotides are TGTGCCAGCAGCCCTGGTAGCGGGGGTAGGACCTACAATGAGCAGTTCTTC.

The CDR3 protein is CASSPPSGTSGNTIYF. The CDR3, as DNA: TGTGCCAGCAGCCCGCCTTCGGGAACCTCTGGAAACACCATATATTTT. The V call is TRBV28, the J call TRBJ1-3; the D is unclear. Germline V CDR1 and CDR2: MDHEN, SYDVKM. CDR3 size: 16 residues. The V end was cut by 6 bases, the J end by 0 bases, with 15 bases between.

V gene TRBV19 combines with J gene TRBJ1-5; 10 bases map to TRBD1. Losses at the gene ends were 4 bases for V and 3 bases for J; bases not matched to a gene: 3. The CDR3 is made up of 15 amino acids. Per the germline V gene, CDR1 is LNHDA and CDR2 is SQIVND (reference sequence). The CDR3 DNA reads as TGTGCCAGTAGTAGGGGACAGGGGTACAATCAGCCCCAGCATTTT. This sequence encodes CASSRGQGYNQPQHF.

The chain recombines TRBV4-2 with TRBJ2-7; D is perhaps TRBD2 (6 bases). The germline V gene has CDR1 LGHNA and CDR2 YNFKEQ. V was trimmed by 1 base and J by 6 bases, leaving 16 bases between them. The CDR3 loop spans 15 amino acids. The CDR3 nucleotides read TGTGCCAGCAGCCAAGGGGTAGACTCCGGGGGCGAGCAGTACTTC. Translated, it gives CASSQGVDSGGEQYF.

The genes are TRBV25-1 and TRBJ1-4; D uncertain. This CDR3 is built from 15 residues. Germline-derived CDR1 and CDR2 are MGHDK and SYGVNS. V lost 3 bases, J lost 6 bases, and 14 bases lay in between. The CDR3 loop reads CASSDAVKADEKLFF. CDR3 in DNA: TGTGCCAGCAGTGATGCGGTCAAGGCGGATGAAAAACTGTTTTTT.

The CDR3 nucleotides are TGTGCCAGCAGCTTCGGGATAGGTCTCTACGAGCAGTACTTC. It specifies CASSFGIGLYEQYF. The rearrangement uses TRBV7-3 and TRBJ2-7, with a tentative D call TRBD2 (5 bases). The CDR3 covers 14 residues. V lost 3 bases and J lost 3, with 12 bases in between. Germline CDR1 is SGHTA and CDR2 is FQGTGA.

The chain employs TRBV7-8 and TRBJ2-1, with 15 positions matching TRBD2. This CDR3 is 19 amino acids long. Per germline, CDR1 SGHVS and CDR2 FQNEAQ. Trimming removed 0 bases from V and 8 bases from J; junction bases left unmatched: 11. This CDR3 is CASSLAPQGTSGRRDEQFF. The DNA of the CDR3 is TGTGCCAGCAGCTTAGCCCCCCAGGGGACTAGCGGGAGGAGGGATGAGCAGTTCTTC.

The chain employs TRBV19 and TRBJ2-5; 8 bases are a match to TRBD2. After removal of 3 bases from V and 2 bases from J, the junction contained 5 bases not matched to a gene. The CDR3 contains 15 residues. The germline V gene has CDR1 LNHDA and CDR2 SQIVND (reference sequence). CDR3 protein: CASSIPLAGQETQYF. The CDR3 nucleotides read TGTGCCAGTAGTATTCCTCTAGCGGGTCAAGAGACCCAGTACTTC.

This rearrangement joins TRBV14 to TRBJ1-5; no clear D. The CDR3 covers 14 residues. Germline V gene data show CDR1 as SGHDN and CDR2 as FVKESK. Deletions cut 4 bases from V and 6 bases from J, with 13 bases between. The CDR3 DNA reads TGTGCCAGCAGCCGTTCCGAGAGGAGTCAGCCCCAGCATTTT. It yields the protein CASSRSERSQPQHF.

V and J are TRBV4-2 and TRBJ1-2; D is unclear. Germline CDR1 LGHNA, CDR2 YNFKEQ. There are 15 residues in the CDR3. Trimming shortened V by 0 bases and J by 4 bases, and 12 bases separated the two germline ends. CDR3 in DNA: TGTGCCAGCAGCCAAGATGAGTCCCCAGGCTATGGCTACACCTTC. Amino acid sequence: CASSQDESPGYGYTF.

This clone was seen only once. The J gene is TRBJ1-2, the V gene TRBV27; 7 nucleotides agree with TRBD1. CDR1 is MNHEY and CDR2 is SMNVEV in the germline V gene (reference sequence). The CDR3 totals 13 residues. V shed 6 bases, J shed 7 bases, and the junction held 8 bases outside the gene matches. The CDR3 DNA is TGTGCCAGCAGCAAAGACAGGGTTGGTGGCTACACCTTC. Its translation is CASSKDRVGGYTF.

The chain links TRBV3-1 (or the pseudogene TRBV3-2) to TRBJ1-2; no clear D. V was trimmed by 8 bases and J by 8 bases, leaving 18 bases between them. From germline, CDR1 is LGHDT and CDR2 YNNKEL (reference sequence). CDR3 length equals 13 residues. The CDR3, as DNA: TGTGCCAGCCGTCACCGGGCCCAGCGGGGCTACACCTTC. Its translation is CASRHRAQRGYTF.

The table lists this clone with a few counts. V gene TRBV10-1 combines with J gene TRBJ1-4; TRBD1 matches at 9 bases. V was clipped by 8 bases and J by 8 bases; unmatched bases: 15. Germline values: CDR1 WNHNN, CDR2 SYGVQD (reference sequence). CDR3 length: 16 amino acids. CDR3 protein: CASGPRDRELGEKLFF. The CDR3 nucleotides read TGCGCCAGCGGACCCCGGGACAGGGAATTAGGGGAAAAACTGTTTTTT.

The V and J genes are TRBV14 and TRBJ1-4; 7 nucleotides align to TRBD1. This CDR3 has 13 residues. Germline CDR1 and CDR2: SGHDN and FVKESK. Germline trimming cut 7 bases from V and 5 bases from J; bases unmatched to any gene: 4. As DNA, the CDR3 is TGTGCCAGCAACAGGGGCGCCAATGAAAAACTGTTTTTT. As protein: CASNRGANEKLFF.

The chain combines TRBV2 with TRBJ1-1; no firm D call. This CDR3 comprises 13 residues. The germline CDR1 and CDR2 sequences are SNHLY and FYNNEI. V was trimmed by 6 bases and J by 6 bases, leaving 14 bases between them. The CDR3 region is CASSTSFRAEAFF. DNA of the CDR3: TGTGCCAGCAGCACCTCCTTTCGGGCTGAAGCTTTCTTT.

This clone was counted between two and nine times. This rearrangement joins TRBV19 to TRBJ1-6, with D tentatively TRBD1 (6 bases). Trimming removed 5 bases from V and 0 bases from J, with 8 bases in between. The CDR3 is 15 amino acids. Germline CDR1 and CDR2: LNHDA and SQIVND (reference sequence). This chain's CDR3 is CASSGTSSYNSPLHF. The CDR3 coding sequence is TGTGCCAGTAGTGGGACAAGCTCCTATAATTCACCCCTCCACTTT.

The chain is built from TRBV6-2 or TRBV6-3 and TRBJ1-1, with D unclear. Trimming took off 0 bases at V and 5 bases at J, with 7 bases between the two ends. This CDR3 comprises 13 residues. Germline loops: CDR1 MNHEY, CDR2 SVGEGT. The DNA for the CDR3 is TGTGCCAGCAGTTACTCGTGGCTGACTGAAGCTTTCTTT. Translating gives CASSYSWLTEAFF.

The chain links TRBV5-1 to TRBJ2-2, with 14 positions matching TRBD2. The CDR3 consists of 18 residues. Germline CDR1 SGHRS, CDR2 YFSETQ. With V trimmed by 4 bases and J by 8 bases, 13 bases remained unmatched. CDR3 region: CASSPGLAGGRGNGELFF. CDR3 bases: TGCGCCAGCAGCCCCGGACTAGCGGGAGGAAGGGGAAATGGGGAGCTGTTTTTT.

CDR3 coding DNA: TGCGCCAGCAGCCCCCCGGGACTAGCGGGGGAAGGCAATGAGCAGTTCTTC. This gives the protein CASSPPGLAGEGNEQFF. The rearrangement links TRBV4-1 to TRBJ2-1; 14 nucleotides line up with TRBD2. Germline CDR1 and CDR2: MGHRA and YSYEKL. V lost 4 bases, J lost 6 bases, and 8 bases stayed unmatched. This CDR3 has 17 residues.

This sequence joins TRBV18 and TRBJ2-7; 7 positions agree with TRBD1. The germline V gene encodes CDR1 KGHSH and CDR2 LQKENI. With V trimmed by 5 bases and J by 5 bases, 3 bases remained unmatched. The CDR3 consists of 12 residues. Written as DNA, the CDR3 is TGTGCCAGCTCAGCGACAGGGAACGAGCAGTACGTC. Encoded protein: CASSATGNEQYV.

The chain combines TRBV3-1 (or the pseudogene TRBV3-2) with TRBJ1-2, with D perhaps matching TRBD1 (6 bases). V was clipped by 4 bases and J by 4 bases, with 13 bases between them. This CDR3 contains 14 residues. In germline, CDR1 is LGHDT, CDR2 YNNKEL (reference sequence). The CDR3 DNA is TGTGCCAGCAGCCGCCAGGGGATCGGCTATGGCTACACCTTC. Its protein is CASSRQGIGYGYTF.

The rearrangement joins TRBV15 to TRBJ2-1; D is perhaps TRBD1 (6 bases). This CDR3 contains 16 residues. Deletions cut 1 base from V and 6 bases from J, with 16 bases between. Germline V gene sequence: CDR1 LNHNV, CDR2 YYDKDF (reference sequence). The CDR3 nucleotides are TGTGCCACCAGCAGAGGTACAGGGTTTTTGGGCAATGAGCAGTTCTTC. This translates into CATSRGTGFLGNEQFF.